This T cell receptor (beta chain) was sequenced in a study of T-cell reconstitution after alpha-beta-depleted transplantation in children. Whole-study results and caveats: Newly made T cells mostly supplied T-cell counts and diversity one year after transplant.

As for this clonotype: The antigen remains unidentified.

Construction of the TCRbeta library involved unique molecular identifiers. A single record per CDR3 protein comes from TCRdb applying MiXCR to the PCR reads. Among around 490,000 distinct CDR3 sequences listed, 11% were seen once. The J segment lost 0 bases and the V segment lost 4 bases, leaving 4 bases of the junction unmatched. Germline V gives CDR1 SGHRS, CDR2 YFSETQ. There are 15 residues in the CDR3. The chain has TRBV5-1 and TRBJ1-3; 7 nucleotides agree with TRBD1. The TCR comes from a female patient between 2 and 10 years old who had a stem cell transplant for aplastic anemia, so the T cells may come from the graft donor. Material: PBMCs, mostly from graft donor cells, obtained 180 days after TCRalphabeta/CD19-depleted stem cell transplant. Here the CDR3 DNA reads TGCGCCAGCAGCAGGGACAGCTCCTCTGGAAACACCATATATTTT. The encoded protein is CASSRDSSSGNTIYF.